These T cell receptor beta chains were read from a single sample in a study of cytomegalovirus exposure and HLA in healthy donors. Data came from immunoSEQ multiplex PCR; TCRdb stores just in-frame clones and leaves some out. This table has about 150,000 clones, approximately 67% appearing once. Sequencing was performed on PBMCs. All receptors come from a woman between 55 and 75 years old in good health and CMV-seronegative. CDR3s include the opening cysteine and the closing phenylalanine or tryptophan. A D gene is named only where the DNA matches it firmly. The size of a clone is reported for some rows only, either as once, few or many, or as a class for expanded clones.

CDR3 DNA	CDR3 protein	D gene	clone size	V gene	J gene
TGTGCCAGCAGCTTAGCCCCACTAGCGGGGTACACAGATACGCAGTATTTT	CASSLAPLAGYTDTQYF	TRBD2	.	TRBV7-8	TRBJ2-3
TGTGCCAGCAGCTCCTCGGGACTAGACGGGGGGGATACGCAGTATTTT	CASSSSGLDGGDTQYF	TRBD2	once	TRBV5-4	TRBJ2-3
TGTGCCAGCAGCTTAGGGGGGCAGGGGGGCAATCAGCCCCAGCATTTT	CASSLGGQGGNQPQHF	TRBD1	.	TRBV7-2	TRBJ1-5
TGTGCCAGTAGTATAGCAGCGGGGGGCACAGATACGCAGTATTTT	CASSIAAGGTDTQYF	TRBD2	once	TRBV19	TRBJ2-3
TGCGCCAGCAGTGAGGGGGCAGGGGCTAATTATGGCTACACCTTC	CASSEGAGANYGYTF	.	.	TRBV10-2	TRBJ1-2
TGCGCCAGCAGCCTGGGACAGGGCAATTCACCCCTCCACTTT	CASSLGQGNSPLHF	TRBD1	.	TRBV5-1	TRBJ1-6
TGTGCCAGCTCACTAACGGGACAGGGAACTTTGAATAATTCACCCCTCCACTTT	CASSLTGQGTLNNSPLHF	TRBD1	once	TRBV18	TRBJ1-6
TGTGCCAGCAGCCCTCGAACCGATGAGACTAGCCCCACAGATACGCAGTATTTT	CASSPRTDETSPTDTQYF	TRBD2	once	TRBV11-2	TRBJ2-3
TGTGCCAGCAGCCCTCCAGGCGGGAATGAGCAGTTCTTC	CASSPPGGNEQFF	.	few	TRBV7-3	TRBJ2-1
TGTGCCAGTAGTATTTCGGCTAGCCGCAATGAGCAGTTCTTC	CASSISASRNEQFF	.	.	TRBV19	TRBJ2-1
TGTGCCAGTAGCGACAGGGATGGCTACACCTTC	CASSDRDGYTF	TRBD1	few	TRBV19	TRBJ1-2
TGTGCCAGCTCACTGGGACAGCCCATGAACACTGAAGCTTTCTTT	CASSLGQPMNTEAFF	TRBD1	.	TRBV18	TRBJ1-1
TGCGCCAGCAGCGGGGGGACTAGCGGGAGAAATGAGCAGTTCTTC	CASSGGTSGRNEQFF	TRBD2	.	TRBV5-1	TRBJ2-1
TGTGCCAGCAGCACGCAGGGGGTCACAGATACGCAGTATTTT	CASSTQGVTDTQYF	.	.	TRBV21-1	TRBJ2-3
TGTGCCAGCAGCTTAGCAGGGGTCGAAGGCAATGAGCAGTTCTTC	CASSLAGVEGNEQFF	.	.	TRBV7-9	TRBJ2-1
TGCAGCGTTGAAGCCCCAGGGGCCATAAACAATGAGCAGTTCTTC	CSVEAPGAINNEQFF	.	once	TRBV29-1	TRBJ2-1
TGTGCCAGCAGTTTCCGACCGAGTGGGGCACACTCCTACAATGAGCAGTTCTTC	CASSFRPSGAHSYNEQFF	.	.	TRBV27	TRBJ2-1